This T cell receptor beta chain was identified in a study of cytomegalovirus exposure and HLA in healthy donors. Study details: The early release's HLA-typed donors yielded 70 million to 85 million unique TCRs.

A word on this clone: Its cognate antigen is unknown.

The PCR was carried out with 60 Vbeta primers and 13 Jbeta primers. Only in-frame clones appear in the TCRdb table, and some are missing; sequencing was by immunoSEQ multiplex PCR. Of fewer than 200,000 clones listed, approximately 75% were seen once; the top ten hold 1.5%. Study-level points and caveats: A later analysis associated 15,000 or so TCR beta sequences with HLA alleles at a 0.05 false discovery rate. For most subjects, TCR beta sequences were reported to predict HLA-A and HLA-B alleles with accuracy. Highest at DRB1 and lowest at HLA-C, TCR association rates differed among HLA loci in a later analysis.

From germline, CDR1 is MNHEY and CDR2 SMNVEV (reference sequence). The CDR3 consists of 12 residues. The V end lost 8 bases, the J end lost 5 bases, and 12 bases lay between the germline ends. Sequencing was done on a sample of PBMCs. This sequence was found in a girl aged 10-17 years in good health and CMV-seronegative. The rearrangement uses TRBV27 and TRBJ2-5, with a weak D call TRBD1 (5 bases). This CDR3 reads CASAGSGETQYF. The CDR3 coding sequence is TGTGCCAGCGCAGGGTCTGGGGAGACCCAGTACTTC.